Below, 31 T cell receptor beta chains from the same sample are listed, as sequenced in a study of T cell responses to AZD1222 COVID-19 vaccine. The method was immunoSEQ multiplex PCR; TCRdb's version includes in-frame clones alone and lacks a portion of them. Of about 120,000 clones listed, 90% to 95% are singletons. The source was peripheral blood, collected on day 0 of AZD1222 vaccination. The receptors stem from an adult in good health.

The CDR3, as DNA: TGTGCCAGCAGTTTATGGCGAGACTTAGGGGAATTGTTTTTT. This translates into CASSLWRDLGELFF. The chain employs TRBV28 and TRBJ1-4; a weak D match, TRBD1 (5 bases). Per germline, CDR1 MDHEN and CDR2 SYDVKM. There are 14 residues in the CDR3. V was shortened by 0 bases and J by 15 bases, with 17 bases between the two germline ends. The whole variable domain, filled in from reference TRBV28 and TRBJ1-4, reads DVKVTQSSRYLVKRTGEKVFLECVQDMDHENMFWYRQDPGLGLRLIYFSYDVKMKEKGDIPEGYSVSREKKERFSLILESASTNQTSMYLCASSLWRDLGELFFGSGTQLSVL.

The chain joins TRBV6-5 to TRBJ1-2; no definite D call. The CDR3 loop spans 11 amino acids. V lost 6 bases to trimming and J lost 6 bases, with 8 bases between them. CDR1 is MNHEY and CDR2 is SVGAGI in the germline V gene. The CDR3 nucleotides read TGTGCCAGCAGCCTATGGGATGGCTACACCTTC. Translation gives CASSLWDGYTF.

The chain is built from TRBV30 and TRBJ2-5, with D tentatively TRBD1 or TRBD2 (6 bases each). The germline V and J ends were trimmed by 3 bases and 2 bases, with 16 bases remaining between them. There are 15 residues in the CDR3. Germline lookup yields CDR1 GTSNPN and CDR2 SVGIG (reference sequence). The CDR3 is CAWRTKGGVQETQYF. In nucleotides, the CDR3 is TGTGCCTGGAGAACCAAGGGGGGAGTACAAGAGACCCAGTACTTC. Drawing the rest from reference TRBV30 and TRBJ2-5, the complete variable domain is SQTIHQWPATLVQPVGSPLSLECTVEGTSNPNLYWYRQAAGRGLQLLFYSVGIGQISSEVPQNLSASRPQDRQFILSSKKLLLSDSGFYLCAWRTKGGVQETQYFGPGTRLLVL.

This rearrangement joins TRBV19 to TRBJ2-2, with a tentative D call TRBD2 (6 bases). This CDR3 spans 14 amino acids. Between the trimmed V and J ends, which lost 3 bases and 5 bases, there was a span of 10 bases. Per the germline V gene, CDR1 is LNHDA and CDR2 is SQIVND (reference sequence). The CDR3 loop is CASSMGLSTGELFF. For the CDR3, the DNA is TGTGCCAGTAGTATGGGACTTTCAACCGGGGAGCTGTTTTTT.

The chain has TRBV5-6 and TRBJ1-4, with D maybe TRBD1 (6 bases). From germline, CDR1 is SGHDT and CDR2 YYEEEE. The CDR3 is 16 residues long. Between the trimmed V and J ends, which lost 0 bases and 0 bases, there was a span of 9 bases. CDR3: CASSLVGQTTNEKLFF. CDR3 nucleotides: TGTGCCAGCAGCTTGGTCGGACAGACAACTAATGAAAAACTGTTTTTT.

The chain combines TRBV28 with TRBJ2-1, with 13 bases identical to TRBD2. V lost 5 bases and J lost 9; bases outside the gene matches: 10. The CDR3 consists of 16 residues. Germline V CDR1 and CDR2: MDHEN, SYDVKM. CDR3 in amino acids: CASSVVGTSGKVEQFF. In DNA form, the CDR3 reads TGTGCCAGCAGTGTAGTCGGGACTAGCGGGAAAGTTGAGCAGTTCTTC.

The chain joins TRBV9 to TRBJ2-5, with D tentatively TRBD2 (6 bases). CDR3 length: 15 residues. CDR1 and CDR2 from the germline V gene are SGDLS and YYNGEE. With 0 bases removed from V and 1 base from J, the gap between germline ends came to 10 bases. CDR3: CASSVGGVPQETQYF. In DNA form, the CDR3 reads TGTGCCAGCAGCGTAGGGGGGGTGCCCCAAGAGACCCAGTACTTC.

The rearrangement links TRBV19 to TRBJ1-1, with D possibly being TRBD1 (5 bases). The V end lost 6 bases, the J end lost 3 bases, and 14 bases lay between the germline ends. This CDR3 is 14 amino acids long. Germline CDR1 and CDR2: LNHDA and SQIVND (reference sequence). The CDR3 DNA is TGTGCCAGTAGGCTGCAGGGCAGGGACACTGAAGCTTTCTTT. Protein product: CASRLQGRDTEAFF.

The V and J genes are TRBV7-2 and TRBJ1-1, with a possible D match to TRBD1 (6 bases). CDR1 is SGHTA, CDR2 FQGNSA, per germline. The CDR3 has 14 amino acids. With 3 bases removed from V and 10 bases from J, the gap between germline ends came to 18 bases. This CDR3 is CASSFTSLGGSAFF. The DNA of the CDR3 is TGTGCCAGCAGCTTCACCTCTCTAGGGGGTTCAGCTTTCTTT.

The rearrangement joins TRBV28 to TRBJ2-5, with 11 bases fitting TRBD2. The CDR3 consists of 19 residues. Germline trimming cut 7 bases from V and 0 bases from J; bases unmatched to any gene: 16. The germline CDR1 and CDR2 sequences are MDHEN and SYDVKM. CDR3 protein: CASNWGSGRAEGYQETQYF. The CDR3 DNA reads as TGTGCCAGCAACTGGGGTAGCGGGAGGGCCGAGGGGTACCAAGAGACCCAGTACTTC.

This rearrangement joins TRBV27 to TRBJ2-1, with a weak D call TRBD2 (5 bases). V was trimmed by 4 bases and J by 3 bases, leaving 10 bases between them. This CDR3 is 14 amino acids long. Germline-derived CDR1 and CDR2 are MNHEY and SMNVEV (reference sequence). CDR3 nucleotides: TGTGCCAGCAGTTGGGGTAGCGACTACAATGAGCAGTTCTTC. It is translated as CASSWGSDYNEQFF.

This chain uses TRBV6-1 with TRBJ1-4; D gene unclear. V was cut by 1 base and J by 0 bases, with 3 bases left in between. Germline assignment: CDR1 MNHNS and CDR2 SASEGT. CDR3 length: 14 amino acids. The CDR3 spells CASSEGPTNEKLFF. CDR3 bases: TGTGCCAGCAGTGAAGGCCCAACTAATGAAAAACTGTTTTTT.

The CDR3, as DNA: TGCGCCAGCAGCACTAGCGGTTACGAGCAGTACTTC. This translates into CASSTSGYEQYF. The V gene is TRBV10-2, the J gene TRBJ2-7, with 8 bases identical to TRBD2. CDR1 is WSHSY and CDR2 is SAAADI in the germline V gene. V lost 6 bases to trimming and J lost 4 bases; unmatched junction nucleotides: 2. This CDR3 has 12 residues.

The rearrangement links TRBV19 to TRBJ2-7, with D perhaps TRBD1 or TRBD2 (5 bases each). The CDR3 contains 17 residues. The ends were cut back, 3 bases at V and 4 bases at J, with 22 bases in the middle. Per germline, CDR1 LNHDA and CDR2 SQIVND (reference sequence). The CDR3 spells CASSILGPPNPPYEQYF. The CDR3 DNA follows: TGTGCCAGTAGTATTCTGGGACCCCCAAACCCCCCATACGAGCAGTACTTC.

The rearrangement links TRBV9 to TRBJ2-1; the match to TRBD2 covers 7 bases. With V trimmed by 0 bases and J by 0 bases, 6 bases remained unmatched. Germline V gene lookup returns CDR1 SGDLS and CDR2 YYNGEE. CDR3 length: 17 residues. Here the CDR3 DNA reads TGTGCCAGCAGCGTAGCTGGGGGGGGGAACTCCTACAATGAGCAGTTCTTC. Its protein is CASSVAGGGNSYNEQFF.

The chain has TRBV7-9 and TRBJ1-2, with 8 bases fitting TRBD1. Germline V gives CDR1 SEHNR, CDR2 FQNEAQ (reference sequence). The CDR3 has 14 amino acids. J gave up 4 bases and V 4 bases, and 5 bases lay outside the gene matches. CDR3 sequence reads: CASSSGTGLYGYTF. The CDR3 DNA reads as TGTGCCAGCAGCTCCGGGACAGGACTCTATGGCTACACCTTC.

This clone appeared once. The genes are TRBV28 and TRBJ1-2; D is perhaps TRBD1 (6 bases). V was trimmed by 6 bases and J by 8 bases, leaving 19 bases between them. The CDR3 covers 14 residues. Germline CDR1 is MDHEN and CDR2 is SYDVKM. The CDR3 coding sequence is TGTGCCAGCAGACCAACAGGGATTCTTTGGGGCTACACCTTC. Its protein is CASRPTGILWGYTF.

This chain links TRBV3-1 (or the pseudogene TRBV3-2) with TRBJ2-7; the D is unclear. Trimming left V 4 bases short and J 6 bases short, with 13 bases between. CDR1 and CDR2 from the germline V gene are LGHDT and YNNKEL (reference sequence). This CDR3 is built from 13 residues. The CDR3 coding sequence is TGTGCCAGCAGCCCCGGTTTTAGCTCCGAGCAGTACTTC. Encoded protein: CASSPGFSSEQYF.

J is TRBJ2-7 and V is TRBV7-9; possibly TRBD1 for D (6 bases). V was trimmed by 5 bases and J by 3 bases, leaving 11 bases between them. The CDR3 contains 13 residues. The germline V gene encodes CDR1 SEHNR and CDR2 FQNEAQ (reference sequence). CDR3 DNA: TGTGCCAGCAGCCTTACAGGGTACTACGAGCAGTACTTC. Translation: CASSLTGYYEQYF. The complete variable domain, with remaining parts taken from reference TRBV7-9 and TRBJ2-7, reads DTGVSQNPRHKITKRGQNVTFRCDPISEHNRLYWYRQTLGQGPEFLTYFQNEAQLEKSRLLSDRFSAERPKGSFSTLEIQRTEQGDSAMYLCASSLTGYYEQYFGPGTRLTVT.

About this clone: Other DNA sequences of this sample code for an identical CDR3. V is TRBV5-4 and J is TRBJ1-3; D is undetermined. This CDR3 is 14 amino acids long. Germline CDR1 reads SGHNT; CDR2 reads YYREEE (reference sequence). Trimming removed 0 bases at V and 1 base at J, with 5 bases between. CDR3 nucleotides: TGTGCCAGCAGCTTGGGGTCGTCTGGAAACACCATATATTTT. Translated, it gives CASSLGSSGNTIYF.

This rearrangement joins TRBV5-8 to TRBJ2-4, with D possibly TRBD2 on 6 matching bases. Deletions cut 0 bases from V and 8 bases from J, with 12 bases between. CDR3 length equals 14 residues. CDR1 SGHTS and CDR2 YDEGEE come from the germline V gene. CDR3 nucleotides: TGTGCCAGCAGCTTGGGCGGGACCGTTTACATTCAGTACTTC. Amino acid sequence: CASSLGGTVYIQYF.

The chain is built from TRBV18 and TRBJ2-7; D remains ambiguous. The CDR3 runs 12 residues. Looked up from germline, CDR1 is KGHSH and CDR2 is LQKENI. Trimming took 6 bases from V and 0 from J, leaving 6 bases between them. Here the CDR3 DNA reads TGTGCCAGCTCCGGCGGCTCCTACGAGCAGTACTTC. Translating it yields CASSGGSYEQYF.

This clone occurred once. The V and J genes are TRBV19 and TRBJ1-5; no clear D gene. Germline CDR1 reads LNHDA; CDR2 reads SQIVND (reference sequence). The ends were cut back, 3 bases at V and 9 bases at J, with 21 bases in the middle. This CDR3 has 16 residues. Written as DNA, the CDR3 is TGTGCCAGTAGTATCAAATTCGGGGTTTCATCATGGCCCCAGCATTTT. The encoded protein is CASSIKFGVSSWPQHF.

The chain employs TRBV5-1 and TRBJ1-2; 7 bases align to TRBD1. Trimming took 3 bases from V and 3 from J; bases not matched to a gene: 8. Looked up from germline, CDR1 is SGHRS and CDR2 is YFSETQ. This CDR3 is built from 15 residues. For the CDR3, the DNA is TGCGCCAGCAGCTGGGGGGACAGCGGGGACTATGGCTACACCTTC. It is translated as CASSWGDSGDYGYTF.

Only a few counts were recorded for this clone. V gene TRBV6-5 combines with J gene TRBJ2-5; D ambiguous. The CDR3 is 11 residues long. Germline V CDR1 and CDR2: MNHEY, SVGAGI. Deletions cut 4 bases from V and 5 bases from J, with 5 bases between. The CDR3: CASSLDETQYF. CDR3 bases: TGTGCCAGCAGTTTGGATGAGACCCAGTACTTC.

The chain has TRBV28 and TRBJ1-2; D is unclear. Germline V gene sequence: CDR1 MDHEN, CDR2 SYDVKM. The CDR3 loop spans 12 amino acids. V was clipped by 7 bases and J by 7 bases, with 13 bases between them. In DNA form, the CDR3 reads TGTGCCAGCACAGGCCCGCGAGGTGGCTACACCTTC. It translates to CASTGPRGGYTF.

The genes are TRBV2 and TRBJ1-2; D is perhaps TRBD1 (5 bases). CDR3 length: 13 residues. V lost 7 bases, J lost 8 bases, and 17 bases lay in between. From germline, CDR1 is SNHLY and CDR2 FYNNEI. This CDR3 is CASILLGPQGYTF. CDR3 nucleotides: TGTGCCAGCATCCTTTTGGGGCCTCAGGGCTACACCTTC.

The chain has TRBV12-3 or TRBV12-4 and TRBJ1-2; 8 bases are a match to TRBD1. The CDR3 totals 13 residues. V lost 6 bases to trimming and J lost 4 bases; unmatched junction nucleotides: 4. CDR3 in amino acids: CASRRQGIYGYTF. The CDR3 coding sequence is TGTGCCAGCAGAAGACAGGGGATCTATGGCTACACCTTC.

The chain has TRBV5-1 and TRBJ1-1; D call uncertain. Looked up from germline, CDR1 is SGHRS and CDR2 is YFSETQ. Trimming shortened V by 2 bases and J by 6 bases, and 14 bases separated the two germline ends. The CDR3 is 14 residues long. The CDR3: CASSFIGSLAEAFF. The CDR3 DNA reads as TGCGCCAGCAGCTTCATCGGGAGTCTGGCTGAAGCTTTCTTT.

The V and J genes are TRBV29-1 and TRBJ2-2, with D possibly TRBD1 on 6 matching bases. V lost 3 bases and J lost 0, with 11 bases in between. Germline CDR1 and CDR2: SQVTM and ANQGSEA. There are 15 residues in the CDR3. The CDR3 reads CSVELGTTNTGELFF. Written as DNA, the CDR3 is TGCAGCGTTGAGTTGGGGACAACGAACACCGGGGAGCTGTTTTTT.

The DNA for the CDR3 is TGTGCCAGCAGCCAAGATTCCGAGAGACCCGGGGCGTTCTTC. It is translated as CASSQDSERPGAFF. The chain couples TRBV4-2 to TRBJ2-1; D tentatively fits TRBD1 or TRBD2 (5 bases each). This CDR3 comprises 14 residues. Germline lookup yields CDR1 LGHNA and CDR2 YNFKEQ. Trimming pared 0 bases from V and 15 bases from J, leaving 18 bases between.